Below are 19 T cell receptor beta chains sequenced from a single sample in a study of blood T cell repertoires in COVID-19. Libraries were prepared by immunoSEQ multiplex PCR; TCRdb keeps only in-frame clonotypes and omits some of them. The sample carries about 200,000 clones, around 83% recorded once. The sequenced sample was peripheral blood. The receptors were sampled from a woman aged 50 to 65 with COVID-19, enrolled during active disease.

Written as DNA, the CDR3 is TGTGCCAGCAGCCCTGAAGGAGGGAACTACAATGAGCAGTTCTTC. Its protein product is CASSPEGGNYNEQFF. The chain uses TRBV3-1 (or the pseudogene TRBV3-2) and TRBJ2-1, with D tentatively TRBD2 (6 bases). Per the germline V gene, CDR1 is LGHDT and CDR2 is YNNKEL (reference sequence). V was trimmed by 4 bases and J by 3 bases, leaving 13 bases between them. CDR3 length: 15 amino acids.

The rearrangement links TRBV30 to TRBJ1-5; 10 bases are a match to TRBD1. The CDR3 is 18 residues long. Germline CDR1 is GTSNPN and CDR2 is SVGIG (reference sequence). V gave up 2 bases and J gave up 4 bases; unmatched junction bases: 14. The CDR3 DNA sequence: TGTGCCTGGAGTAGGGACAGGGGAAGGTTTGGGGGGAATCAGCCCCAGCATTTT. Amino acid sequence: CAWSRDRGRFGGNQPQHF. The whole variable domain, remainder taken from reference TRBV30 and TRBJ1-5, is SQTIHQWPATLVQPVGSPLSLECTVEGTSNPNLYWYRQAAGRGLQLLFYSVGIGQISSEVPQNLSASRPQDRQFILSSKKLLLSDSGFYLCAWSRDRGRFGGNQPQHFGDGTRLSIL.

The chain employs TRBV24-1 and TRBJ2-2; no reliable D call. Germline loops: CDR1 KGHDR, CDR2 SFDVKD. This CDR3 comprises 15 residues. Trimming cost V 3 bases and J 3 bases, with 10 bases left between them. The CDR3: CATSDITSDTGELFF. The CDR3, as DNA: TGTGCCACCAGTGATATAACCTCGGACACCGGGGAGCTGTTTTTT.

The chain joins TRBV2 to TRBJ1-6; D is perhaps TRBD1 (6 bases). There are 15 residues in the CDR3. The germline CDR1 and CDR2 sequences are SNHLY and FYNNEI. Trimming stripped 7 bases from V and 5 bases from J, with 15 bases between. This CDR3 reads CASTQQGLDNSPLHF. The CDR3 region has the DNA TGTGCCAGCACGCAACAGGGTTTGGATAATTCACCCCTCCACTTT.

This clone was recorded a few times. The rearrangement joins TRBV2 to TRBJ1-5; 7 nucleotides match TRBD1. Germline lookup yields CDR1 SNHLY and CDR2 FYNNEI. V lost 6 bases, J lost 4 bases, and 6 bases stayed unmatched. The CDR3 spans 14 residues. The CDR3 protein is CASRGDSGNQPQHF. For the CDR3, the DNA is TGTGCCAGCAGAGGGGACAGCGGGAATCAGCCCCAGCATTTT.

The chain joins TRBV10-3 to TRBJ1-5, with TRBD1 matching over 8 bases. In germline, CDR1 is ENHRY, CDR2 SYGVKD. The junction had 5 bases not matched to a gene; V was cut back by 7 bases and J by 3 bases. This CDR3 contains 14 residues. CDR3 DNA sequence: TGTGCCATCAATGACAGGGGCGCCAATCAGCCCCAGCATTTT. It codes for CAINDRGANQPQHF.

In DNA form, the CDR3 reads TGTGCCAGCAGCCCGACTAGCGGGGCTTACAATGAGCAGTTCTTC. It translates to CASSPTSGAYNEQFF. The V gene is TRBV7-2, the J gene TRBJ2-1, with 11 bases identical to TRBD2. V shed 5 bases and J 4 bases; nucleotides not matched to a gene: 4. The length of the CDR3 is 15 residues. Germline V gene data show CDR1 as SGHTA and CDR2 as FQGNSA.

The gene calls are TRBV6-5 and TRBJ2-3, with D perhaps matching TRBD2 (6 bases). The CDR3 covers 15 residues. Germline CDR1 MNHEY, CDR2 SVGAGI. The V and J ends lost 8 bases and 2 bases respectively, with 17 bases between them. CDR3 nucleotides: TGTGCCAGCTCTGCCGGGGGACCCCACACAGATACGCAGTATTTT. Protein product: CASSAGGPHTDTQYF.

This clone was counted a single time. The CDR3 protein is CASSVGTGNTQYF. In DNA, the CDR3 is TGTGCCAGCAGCGTAGGCACAGGGAATACGCAGTATTTT. This chain links TRBV9 with TRBJ2-3; a weak D match, TRBD1 (6 bases). The germline CDR1 and CDR2 sequences are SGDLS and YYNGEE. The CDR3 extends over 13 amino acids. V gave up 0 bases and J gave up 7 bases, with 9 bases separating them.

This sequence joins TRBV3-1 (or the pseudogene TRBV3-2) and TRBJ1-2; 7 nucleotides match TRBD1. With V trimmed by 8 bases and J by 8 bases, 17 bases remained unmatched. The CDR3 extends over 15 amino acids. From germline, CDR1 is LGHDT and CDR2 YNNKEL (reference sequence). This chain's CDR3 is CASSGPRRTGEGYTF. For the CDR3, the DNA is TGTGCCAGCTCCGGGCCCCGGAGAACAGGGGAGGGCTACACCTTC.

The table lists this clone with a count of one. The V gene is TRBV11-3, the J gene TRBJ2-1; 8 nucleotides line up with TRBD1. Germline-derived CDR1 and CDR2 are SGHNT and YENEEA. This CDR3 has 14 amino acids. After removal of 3 bases from V and 6 bases from J, the junction contained 4 bases not matched to a gene. As DNA, the CDR3 is TGTGCCAGCAGCTTTACCGGGACAGGCAATGAGCAGTTCTTC. Amino acids: CASSFTGTGNEQFF.

The chain uses TRBV6-5 and TRBJ2-2; D may be TRBD2 (7 bases). Trimming took off 0 bases at V and 2 bases at J, with 10 bases between the two ends. Germline V lookup: CDR1 MNHEY, CDR2 SVGAGI. The CDR3 length is 16 residues. Here the CDR3 reads CASSYSGGLNTGELFF. For the CDR3, the DNA is TGTGCCAGCAGTTACTCGGGGGGGCTTAACACCGGGGAGCTGTTTTTT.

The chain employs TRBV6-6 and TRBJ2-6; D call uncertain. The CDR3 runs 20 residues. The V gene's germline CDR1 is MNHNY and CDR2 SVGAGI (reference sequence). V was trimmed by 6 bases and J by 0 bases, leaving 24 bases between them. CDR3: CASSSYPPTPTYSGANVLTF. CDR3 bases: TGTGCCAGCAGCTCCTATCCCCCGACACCCACCTACTCTGGGGCCAACGTCCTGACTTTC.

This clone came up once. The V gene is TRBV7-7, the J gene TRBJ2-2; 7 bases align to TRBD1. V shed 0 bases, J shed 5 bases, and the junction held 0 bases outside the gene matches. CDR3 size: 14 residues. Germline loops: CDR1 SSHAT, CDR2 FNYEAQ (reference sequence). The CDR3 DNA is TGTGCCAGCAGCTTAGCGACAGGGACCGGGGAGCTGTTTTTT. The encoded protein is CASSLATGTGELFF. The variable domain in full, with the rest retrieved from reference TRBV7-7 and TRBJ2-2, is GAGVSQSPRYKVTKRGQDVTLRCDPISSHATLYWYQQALGQGPEFLTYFNYEAQPDKSGLPSDRFSAERPEGSISTLTIQRTEQRDSAMYRCASSLATGTGELFFGEGSRLTVL.

The rearrangement joins TRBV4-3 to TRBJ2-3, with TRBD2 as a possible D gene (6 bases). V lost 4 bases and J 4 bases, leaving 12 bases between the germline ends. The CDR3 extends over 14 amino acids. Per germline, CDR1 LGHNA and CDR2 YSLEER. Written as DNA, the CDR3 is TGCGCCAGCAGCCCTGGTCCGGGGGCAGATACGCAGTATTTT. It is translated as CASSPGPGADTQYF.

The chain employs TRBV10-2 and TRBJ1-1; D might be TRBD1 (5 bases). The CDR3 sequence is 14 residues long. With 6 bases removed from V and 0 bases from J, the gap between germline ends came to 11 bases. CDR1 is WSHSY, CDR2 SAAADI, per germline. The CDR3 region has the DNA TGCGCCAGCAGACTAGGAGGGGTGAACACTGAAGCTTTCTTT. Protein sequence: CASRLGGVNTEAFF.

The rearrangement links TRBV2 to TRBJ2-5, with D hard to call. Trimming stripped 10 bases from V and 4 bases from J, with 13 bases between. CDR1 and CDR2 from the germline V gene are SNHLY and FYNNEI. CDR3 length: 12 amino acids. CDR3 DNA sequence: TGTGCCACCCCCGGTCCACGAGAGACCCAGTACTTC. Its translation: CATPGPRETQYF.

V and J are TRBV10-3 and TRBJ1-2; perhaps TRBD1 as D (6 bases). V was pared by 3 bases and J by 4 bases, with 15 bases between. The CDR3 totals 15 residues. CDR1 is ENHRY and CDR2 is SYGVKD in the germline V gene. The chain's CDR3 is CAISDGGRGSYGYTF. The CDR3 DNA reads TGTGCCATCAGTGACGGGGGGCGCGGCTCCTATGGCTACACCTTC.

The chain combines TRBV29-1 with TRBJ1-1; tentatively, D is TRBD1 (6 bases). Trimming cost V 4 bases and J 4 bases, with 16 bases left between them. The CDR3 totals 14 residues. Germline V gives CDR1 SQVTM, CDR2 ANQGSEA. The CDR3 coding sequence is TGCAGCGTTGTGCAGGGGTCCTTTGGCACTGAAGCTTTCTTT. Its protein product is CSVVQGSFGTEAFF.